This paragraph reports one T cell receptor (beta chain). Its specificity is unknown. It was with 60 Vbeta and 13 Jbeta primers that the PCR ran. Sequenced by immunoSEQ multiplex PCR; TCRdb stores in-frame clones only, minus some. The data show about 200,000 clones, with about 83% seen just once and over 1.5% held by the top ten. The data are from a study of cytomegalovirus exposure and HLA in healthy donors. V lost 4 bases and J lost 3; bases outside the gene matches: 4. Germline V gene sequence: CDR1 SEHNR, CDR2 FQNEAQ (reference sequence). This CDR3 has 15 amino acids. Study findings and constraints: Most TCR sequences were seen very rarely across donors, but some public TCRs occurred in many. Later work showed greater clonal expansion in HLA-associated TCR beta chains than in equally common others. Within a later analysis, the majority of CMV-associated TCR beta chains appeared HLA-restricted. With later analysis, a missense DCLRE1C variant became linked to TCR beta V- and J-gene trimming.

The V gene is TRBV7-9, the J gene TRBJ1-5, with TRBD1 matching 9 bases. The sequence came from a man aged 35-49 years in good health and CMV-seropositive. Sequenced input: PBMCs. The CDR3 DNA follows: TGTGCCAGCAGCTGGGGGACAGGGTACAATCAGCCCCAGCATTTT. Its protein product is CASSWGTGYNQPQHF.